This passage covers 13 T cell receptor beta chains from one sample sequenced in a study of T cells in Graves' hyperthyroidism and ophthalmopathy. TCR beta CDR3 regions were amplified from RNA. The HTBI set primed first-round TCR CDR3 RT-PCR. TCRdb independently ran MiXCR on the multiplex PCR reads; one entry per CDR3 protein. The sample includes about 760,000 distinct CDR3 sequences, just over 35% seen only once; the top ten take around a third. The sequenced sample was blood. These receptors were obtained from a woman aged 40-49 years with Graves' hyperthyroidism.

Ten or more counts support this clonotype. This chain connects TRBV29-1 to TRBJ1-1, with D perhaps matching TRBD1 (5 bases). The CDR3 sequence is 14 residues long. V dropped 1 base and J dropped 1 base, with 10 bases sitting between them. Germline CDR1 and CDR2: SQVTM and ANQGSEA. The CDR3 nucleotides read TGCAGCGTTGAAGTTCGAGGGACGAACACTGAAGCTTTCTTT. It yields the protein CSVEVRGTNTEAFF. Filled out from reference TRBV29-1 and TRBJ1-1, the complete variable domain reads SAVISQKPSRDICQRGTSLTIQCQVDSQVTMMFWYRQQPGQSLTLIATANQGSEATYESGFVIDKFPISRPNLTFSTLTVSNMSPEDSSIYLCSVEVRGTNTEAFFGQGTRLTVV.

This clonotype was found a few times. The rearrangement joins TRBV7-2 to TRBJ2-7; the D gene is possibly TRBD1 (6 bases). The germline V gene encodes CDR1 SGHTA and CDR2 FQGNSA. Trimming took 6 bases from V and 2 from J, leaving 17 bases between them. This CDR3 spans 15 amino acids. CDR3 sequence: CASSSVWQGTYEQYF. CDR3 bases: TGTGCCAGCAGTTCGGTTTGGCAGGGGACCTACGAGCAGTACTTC.

This clonotype was observed many times. V gene TRBV12-3 or TRBV12-4 combines with J gene TRBJ1-1; D remains ambiguous. The CDR3 contains 14 residues. Trimming cost V 5 bases and J 1 base, with 11 bases left between them. CDR3 region: CASSHGLWNTEAFF. CDR3 nucleotide sequence: TGTGCCAGCAGTCACGGATTGTGGAACACTGAAGCTTTCTTT.

V and J are TRBV11-2 and TRBJ2-7, with no clear D. The CDR3 length is 15 residues. Germline CDR1 SGHAT, CDR2 FQNNGV. Deletions cut 0 bases from V and 2 bases from J, with 11 bases between. The CDR3 coding sequence is TGTGCCAGCAGCTTAGATCCTCTCCTGACCTACGAGCAGTACTTC. Translating gives CASSLDPLLTYEQYF. The variable domain in full, completed from reference TRBV11-2 and TRBJ2-7, reads EAGVAQSPRYKIIEKRQSVAFWCNPISGHATLYWYQQILGQGPKLLIQFQNNGVVDDSQLPKDRFSAERLKGVDSTLKIQPAKLEDSAVYLCASSLDPLLTYEQYFGPGTRLTVT.

The V call is TRBV6-5, the J call TRBJ1-4; 9 bases line up with TRBD1. The germline V gene encodes CDR1 MNHEY and CDR2 SVGAGI. The CDR3 is made up of 18 amino acids. Trimming cost V 5 bases and J 3 bases; bases outside gene matches: 13. CDR3 nucleotides: TGTGCCAGCAGTGGACTACCGGGACAGGGCGCGGCTAATGAAAAACTGTTTTTT. Its protein is CASSGLPGQGAANEKLFF.

This clonotype was seen many times. CDR3 nucleotide sequence: TGTGCCAGCAGCGTAGGCGGGGGGACGGAGACCCAGTACTTC. It is translated as CASSVGGGTETQYF. The genes are TRBV9 and TRBJ2-5; 8 nucleotides match TRBD2. CDR1 is SGDLS and CDR2 is YYNGEE in the germline V gene. The CDR3 has 14 residues. Trimming took 0 bases from V and 5 from J; bases not matched to a gene: 3.

The rearrangement uses TRBV6-1 and TRBJ1-6, with 9 bases fitting TRBD1. J was trimmed by 10 bases and V by 4 bases; bases with no gene match: 5. The CDR3 sequence is 14 residues long. The germline V gene has CDR1 MNHNS and CDR2 SASEGT. In DNA form, the CDR3 reads TGTGCCAGCAGTGGGACAGGGGCGGAATCACCCCTCCACTTT. This gives the protein CASSGTGAESPLHF.

CDR3 sequence reads: CASRPDRDTSPLHF. In DNA, the CDR3 is TGTGCCAGCAGACCGGACAGGGATACTTCACCCCTCCACTTT. The V and J genes are TRBV28 and TRBJ1-6; TRBD1 aligns across 8 bases. V dropped 6 bases and J dropped 9; count of bases not matched to a gene: 7. The CDR3 contains 14 residues. CDR1 MDHEN and CDR2 SYDVKM come from the germline V gene.

J is TRBJ1-2 and V is TRBV7-2; D unresolved. CDR3 length: 13 amino acids. Deletions cut 6 bases from V and 8 bases from J, with 16 bases between. Germline loops: CDR1 SGHTA, CDR2 FQGNSA. DNA of the CDR3: TGTGCCAGCAGGGCTCCTCGCGGGTACGGCTACACCTTC. This translates into CASRAPRGYGYTF. The variable domain in full, completed from reference TRBV7-2 and TRBJ1-2, reads GAGVSQSPSNKVTEKGKDVELRCDPISGHTALYWYRQSLGQGLEFLIYFQGNSAPDKSGLPSDRFSAERTGGSVSTLTIQRTQQEDSAVYLCASRAPRGYGYTFGSGTRLTVV.

This clonotype was picked up many times. The J gene is TRBJ2-7, the V gene TRBV19, with D possibly called TRBD1 or TRBD2 (6 bases each). CDR1 LNHDA and CDR2 SQIVND come from the germline V gene (reference sequence). Trimming pared 10 bases from V and 3 bases from J, leaving 16 bases between. The CDR3 length is 13 residues. The CDR3 spells CATGVEGGYEQYF. Here the CDR3 DNA reads TGTGCCACCGGGGTTGAGGGGGGCTACGAGCAGTACTTC.

There are many counts of this clonotype. The chain uses TRBV10-3 and TRBJ1-1; D remains ambiguous. The CDR3 covers 14 residues. Germline V gene lookup returns CDR1 ENHRY and CDR2 SYGVKD. V dropped 4 bases and J dropped 1 base, with 10 bases sitting between them. CDR3 protein: CAISVAPGNTEAFF. Written as DNA, the CDR3 is TGTGCCATCAGTGTGGCTCCTGGGAACACTGAAGCTTTCTTT.

Many counts were recorded for this clonotype. The gene calls are TRBV2 and TRBJ2-5; 14 nucleotides agree with TRBD2. V shed 6 bases, J shed 1 base, and the junction held 10 bases outside the gene matches. This CDR3 is 18 amino acids long. CDR1 and CDR2 (germline): SNHLY, FYNNEI. The CDR3 nucleotides read TGTGCCAGCAGCTATTCCGGGACTAGCGGGAGTGGCCAAGAGACCCAGTACTTC. Protein product: CASSYSGTSGSGQETQYF.

This clonotype has at least ten counts. The CDR3 DNA follows: TGTGCCAGTAGTGTCAGCGCAACTAATGAAAAACTGTTTTTT. Translation: CASSVSATNEKLFF. The gene calls are TRBV19 and TRBJ1-4; D is ambiguous. There are 14 residues in the CDR3. The ends were cut back, 5 bases at V and 0 bases at J, with 7 bases in the middle. From germline, CDR1 is LNHDA and CDR2 SQIVND (reference sequence). The whole variable domain, filled in from reference TRBV19 and TRBJ1-4, reads DGGITQSPKYLFRKEGQNVTLSCEQNLNHDAMYWYRQDPGQGLRLIYYSQIVNDFQKGDIAEGYSVSREKKESFPLTVTSAQKNPTAFYLCASSVSATNEKLFFGSGTQLSVL.